Included here is one T cell receptor beta chain sequence, with context. One end of the junction fails to match germline, which may point to a read error. The data stem from a study of cytomegalovirus exposure and HLA in healthy donors. Germline loops: CDR1 KGHSH, CDR2 LQKENI. This CDR3 contains 12 residues. PCR was performed using 60 Vbeta and 13 Jbeta primers. Sequencing was performed with immunoSEQ multiplex PCR; in TCRdb, only in-frame clones are kept and a portion is missing. The sample lists tens of thousands of clones, around 75% occurring once. This chain connects TRBV18 to TRBJ1-1; no reliable D call. Sequenced material: PBMCs. The receptor's source is a man between 50 and 59 years old in good health and CMV-seropositive. The CDR3 DNA sequence: TGTGCCAGATCACCACCGAACGGTGAAGATTTCTTT. It yields the protein CARSPPNGEDFF.